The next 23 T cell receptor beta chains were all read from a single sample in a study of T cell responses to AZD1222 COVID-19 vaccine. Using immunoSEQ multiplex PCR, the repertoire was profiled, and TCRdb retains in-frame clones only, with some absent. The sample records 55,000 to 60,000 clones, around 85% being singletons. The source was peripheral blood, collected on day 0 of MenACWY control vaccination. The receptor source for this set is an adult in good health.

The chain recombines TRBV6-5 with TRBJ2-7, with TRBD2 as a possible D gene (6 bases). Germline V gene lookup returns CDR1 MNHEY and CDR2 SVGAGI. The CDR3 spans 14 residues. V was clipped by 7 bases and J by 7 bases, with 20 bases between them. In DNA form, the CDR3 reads TGTGCCAGCACCCCCGGACTATATTCGGGTGAGCAGTACTTC. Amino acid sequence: CASTPGLYSGEQYF.

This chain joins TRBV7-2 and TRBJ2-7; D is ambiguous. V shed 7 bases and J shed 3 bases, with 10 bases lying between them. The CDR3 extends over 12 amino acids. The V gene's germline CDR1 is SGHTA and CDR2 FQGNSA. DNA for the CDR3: TGTGCCAGCACCCAGGACGGCTACGAGCAGTACTTC. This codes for CASTQDGYEQYF.

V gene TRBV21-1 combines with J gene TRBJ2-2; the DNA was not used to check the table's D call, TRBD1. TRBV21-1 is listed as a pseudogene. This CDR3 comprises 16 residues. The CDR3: CASSTTGGAGTGELFF. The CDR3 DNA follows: TGTGCCAGCAGCACAACAGGGGGCGCAGGAACCGGGGAGCTGTTTTTT.

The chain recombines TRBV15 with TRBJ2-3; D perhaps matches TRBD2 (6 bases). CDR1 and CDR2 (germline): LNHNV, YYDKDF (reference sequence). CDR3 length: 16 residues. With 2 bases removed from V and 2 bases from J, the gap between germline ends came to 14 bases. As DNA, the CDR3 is TGTGCCACCAGCAGATCTACCGGGACTTACACAGATACGCAGTATTTT. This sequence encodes CATSRSTGTYTDTQYF.

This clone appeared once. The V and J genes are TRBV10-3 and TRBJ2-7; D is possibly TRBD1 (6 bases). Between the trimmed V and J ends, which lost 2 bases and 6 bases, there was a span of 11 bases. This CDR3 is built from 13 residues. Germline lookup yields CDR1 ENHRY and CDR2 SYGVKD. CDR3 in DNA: TGTGCCATCAGTGAGACCGGGGACACCGAGCAGTACTTC. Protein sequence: CAISETGDTEQYF.

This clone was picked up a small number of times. The DNA for the CDR3 is TGTGCCAGCAGTTCCCTCCGGGGACCCTCTGGAAACACCATATATTTT. Translation: CASSSLRGPSGNTIYF. This rearrangement joins TRBV28 to TRBJ1-3; a possible D gene is TRBD1 (5 bases). The CDR3 has 16 residues. Trimming removed 4 bases at V and 0 bases at J, with 13 bases between. Germline V gives CDR1 MDHEN, CDR2 SYDVKM.

DNA for the CDR3: TGTGCCAGCAGTAGGACAGGGGGCAATTCACCCCTCCACTTT. Its translation: CASSRTGGNSPLHF. The genes are TRBV28 and TRBJ1-6, with 11 bases identical to TRBD1. The CDR3 has 14 amino acids. Germline V gene lookup returns CDR1 MDHEN and CDR2 SYDVKM. Germline trimming cut 5 bases from V and 7 bases from J; bases unmatched to any gene: 1.

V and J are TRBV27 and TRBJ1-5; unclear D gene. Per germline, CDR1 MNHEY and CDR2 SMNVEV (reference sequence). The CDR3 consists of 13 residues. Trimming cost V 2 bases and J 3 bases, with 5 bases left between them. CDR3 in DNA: TGTGCCAGCAGTTTAGCCCACAATCAGCCCCAGCATTTT. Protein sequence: CASSLAHNQPQHF.

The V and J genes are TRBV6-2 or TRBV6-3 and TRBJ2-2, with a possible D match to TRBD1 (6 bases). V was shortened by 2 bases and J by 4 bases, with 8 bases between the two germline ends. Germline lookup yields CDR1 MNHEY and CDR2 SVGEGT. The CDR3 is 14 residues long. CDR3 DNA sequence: TGTGCCAGCAGTTACGGGGACATCACCGGGGAGCTGTTTTTT. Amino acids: CASSYGDITGELFF.

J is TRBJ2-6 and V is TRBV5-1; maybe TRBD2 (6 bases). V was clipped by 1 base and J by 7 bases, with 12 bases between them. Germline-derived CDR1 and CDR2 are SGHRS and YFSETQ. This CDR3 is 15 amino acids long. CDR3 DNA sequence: TGCGCCAGCAGCTTGACAGGTGCGGGAGCCAACGTCCTGACTTTC. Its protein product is CASSLTGAGANVLTF.

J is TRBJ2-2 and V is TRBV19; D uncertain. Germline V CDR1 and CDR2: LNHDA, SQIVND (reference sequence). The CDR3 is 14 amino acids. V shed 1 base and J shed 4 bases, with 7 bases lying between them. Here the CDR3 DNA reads TGTGCCAGTAGTATAGGGCGTAGCACCGGGGAGCTGTTTTTT. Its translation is CASSIGRSTGELFF.

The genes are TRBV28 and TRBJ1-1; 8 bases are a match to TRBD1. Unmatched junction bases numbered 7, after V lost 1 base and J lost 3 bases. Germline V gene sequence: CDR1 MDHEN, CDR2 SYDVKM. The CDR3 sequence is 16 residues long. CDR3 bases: TGTGCCAGCAGTTTATCCCTCAGGGGGCAGGACACTGAAGCTTTCTTT. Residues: CASSLSLRGQDTEAFF.

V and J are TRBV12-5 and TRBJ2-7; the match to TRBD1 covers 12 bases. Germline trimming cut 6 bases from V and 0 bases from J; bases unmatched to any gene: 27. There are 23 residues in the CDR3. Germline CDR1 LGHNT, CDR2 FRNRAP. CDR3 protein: CASGPLGQGAARTSHLSSYEQYF. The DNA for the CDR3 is TGTGCTAGTGGCCCCTTGGGACAGGGGGCCGCGAGGACTAGCCACCTCTCCTCCTACGAGCAGTACTTC.

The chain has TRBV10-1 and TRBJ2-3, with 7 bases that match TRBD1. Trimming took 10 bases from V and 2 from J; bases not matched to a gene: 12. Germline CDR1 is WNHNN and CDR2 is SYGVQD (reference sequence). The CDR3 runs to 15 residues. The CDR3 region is CATRQGWDNTDTQYF. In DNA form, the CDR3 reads TGCGCCACCAGACAGGGTTGGGACAACACAGATACGCAGTATTTT.

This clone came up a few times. CDR3 in amino acids: CASGRVGYEQYF. The CDR3 DNA is TGTGCCAGCGGGAGGGTGGGGTACGAGCAGTACTTC. The V and J genes are TRBV27 and TRBJ2-7; 7 bases match TRBD2. Germline V gives CDR1 MNHEY, CDR2 SMNVEV (reference sequence). V was pared by 8 bases and J by 4 bases, with 5 bases of the junction left unmatched. The CDR3 spans 12 residues.

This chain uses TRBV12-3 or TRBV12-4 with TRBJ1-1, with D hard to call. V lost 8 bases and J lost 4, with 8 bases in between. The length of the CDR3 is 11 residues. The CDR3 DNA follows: TGTGCCAGCGGGTGGGTCACTGAAGCTTTCTTT. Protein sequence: CASGWVTEAFF.

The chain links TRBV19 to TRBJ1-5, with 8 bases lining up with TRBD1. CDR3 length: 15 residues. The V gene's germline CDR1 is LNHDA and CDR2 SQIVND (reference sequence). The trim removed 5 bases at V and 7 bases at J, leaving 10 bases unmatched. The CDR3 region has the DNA TGTGCCAGTAGTTTGGGCAGGGGGCGGGAACAGCCCCAGCATTTT. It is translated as CASSLGRGREQPQHF.

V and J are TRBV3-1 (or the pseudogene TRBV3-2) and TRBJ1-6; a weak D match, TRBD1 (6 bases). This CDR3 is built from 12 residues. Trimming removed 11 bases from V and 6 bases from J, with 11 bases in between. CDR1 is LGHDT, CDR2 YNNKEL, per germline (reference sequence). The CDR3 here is CAGGSSNSPLHF. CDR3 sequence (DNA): TGTGCCGGGGGCAGCTCTAATTCACCCCTCCACTTT.

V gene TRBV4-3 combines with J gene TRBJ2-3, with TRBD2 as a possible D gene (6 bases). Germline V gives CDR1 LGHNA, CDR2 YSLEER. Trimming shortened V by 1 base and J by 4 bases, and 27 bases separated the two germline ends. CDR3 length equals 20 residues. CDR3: CASSQALRGSGPTGPDTQYF. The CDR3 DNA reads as TGCGCCAGCAGCCAAGCCCTCCGGGGTAGCGGCCCCACGGGGCCAGATACGCAGTATTTT.

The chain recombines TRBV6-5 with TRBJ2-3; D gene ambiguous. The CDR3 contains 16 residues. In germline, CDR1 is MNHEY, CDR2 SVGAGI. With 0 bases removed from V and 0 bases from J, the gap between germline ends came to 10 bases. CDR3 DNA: TGTGCCAGCAGTTACTCGTCCATGGGAAGCACAGATACGCAGTATTTT. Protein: CASSYSSMGSTDTQYF.

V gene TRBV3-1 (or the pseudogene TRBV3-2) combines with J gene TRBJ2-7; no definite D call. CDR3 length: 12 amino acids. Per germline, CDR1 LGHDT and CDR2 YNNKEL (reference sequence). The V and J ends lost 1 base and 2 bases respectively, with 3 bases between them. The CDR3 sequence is CASSQGTYEQYF. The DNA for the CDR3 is TGTGCCAGCAGCCAAGGGACCTACGAGCAGTACTTC.

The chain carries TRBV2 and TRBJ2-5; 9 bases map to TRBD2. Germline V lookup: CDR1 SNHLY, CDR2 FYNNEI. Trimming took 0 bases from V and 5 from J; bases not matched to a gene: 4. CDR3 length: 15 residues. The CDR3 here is CASSEALAGRETQYF. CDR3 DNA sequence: TGTGCCAGCAGTGAAGCGCTAGCGGGAAGGGAGACCCAGTACTTC.

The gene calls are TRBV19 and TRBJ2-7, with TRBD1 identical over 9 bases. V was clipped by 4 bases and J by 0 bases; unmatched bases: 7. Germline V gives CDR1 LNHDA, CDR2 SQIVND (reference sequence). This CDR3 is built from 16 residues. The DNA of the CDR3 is TGTGCCAGTAGTACGGGACAGGGTGGGTACTCCTACGAGCAGTACTTC. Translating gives CASSTGQGGYSYEQYF.